The T cell receptor (beta chain) described here comes from a study of patients and donors after allogeneic stem cell transplantation. Via MiXCR, TCRdb re-called the RT-PCR reads, giving one row per CDR3 protein. The repertoire holds around 27,000 distinct CDR3 sequences, with about 8% as singletons. This clonotype has at least ten counts. CDR1 and CDR2 from the germline V gene are SQVTM and ANQGSEA. Germline trimming cut 7 bases from V and 5 bases from J; bases unmatched to any gene: 5. The CDR3 is 12 residues long. Sequencing input: blood, either unsorted or a sorted T cell fraction (not recorded which). The chain employs TRBV29-1 and TRBJ1-5; 7 positions agree with TRBD1. This clonotype was obtained from a human donor who was either an allogeneic HSCT recipient or a stem cell or donor lymphocyte infusion donor (not recorded which). It is not recorded whose cells these are; they may come from a transplant donor. CDR3 bases: TGCAGCGCCGGACAGGTCGATCAGCCCCAGCATTTT. Residues: CSAGQVDQPQHF.